This is a list of T cell receptor beta chains from one sample in a study of cytomegalovirus exposure and HLA in healthy donors. TCRdb's copy holds only in-frame clones and misses some; the assay was immunoSEQ multiplex PCR. The data hold 150,000 to 200,000 clones, with 82% observed a single time. Source material: PBMCs. The receptors derive from a man over 45 in good health and CMV-seropositive. Both conserved end residues are part of each CDR3. Each record gives: V gene, D gene, J gene, clone size, CDR3 protein, CDR3 DNA. The D gene is left open where the match is weak. Expanded clones are given a class, and other clones once, few, many or no size at all.

v_gene: TRBV7-9; d_gene: TRBD1; j_gene: TRBJ2-2; abundance: -; CDR3aa: CASSLARDRAAGELFF; CDR3nt: TGTGCCAGCAGCTTAGCCCGGGACAGGGCTGCCGGGGAGCTGTTTTTT
v_gene: TRBV15; d_gene: TRBD2; j_gene: TRBJ2-7; abundance: -; CDR3aa: CATSRDTLETSGAYEQYF; CDR3nt: TGTGCCACCAGCAGAGATACATTAGAAACTAGCGGGGCCTACGAGCAGTACTTC
v_gene: TRBV28; d_gene: -; j_gene: TRBJ2-7; abundance: -; CDR3aa: CASSFAGTRIYEQYF; CDR3nt: TGTGCCAGCAGTTTTGCCGGGACTCGAATATACGAGCAGTACTTC
v_gene: TRBV14; d_gene: -; j_gene: TRBJ1-5; abundance: -; CDR3aa: CASSRSGNQPQHF; CDR3nt: TGTGCCAGCAGCCGATCGGGGAATCAGCCCCAGCATTTT
v_gene: TRBV7-8; d_gene: TRBD1; j_gene: TRBJ2-1; abundance: -; CDR3aa: CASSLARSGQGYEQFF; CDR3nt: TGTGCCAGCAGCTTAGCTCGTTCGGGACAGGGATATGAGCAGTTCTTC
v_gene: TRBV2; d_gene: TRBD2; j_gene: TRBJ2-3; abundance: once; CDR3aa: CASSVGLAGTDTQYF; CDR3nt: TGTGCCAGCAGTGTAGGACTAGCGGGCACAGATACGCAGTATTTT
v_gene: TRBV7-3; d_gene: TRBD2; j_gene: TRBJ2-4; abundance: -; CDR3aa: CASSPSASGSTKNIQYF; CDR3nt: TGTGCCAGCAGCCCTTCGGCTAGCGGGAGTACCAAAAACATTCAGTACTTC
v_gene: TRBV7-6; d_gene: -; j_gene: TRBJ1-1; abundance: -; CDR3aa: CASSLARLRGHTEAFF; CDR3nt: TGTGCCAGCAGCTTAGCCCGTCTCAGGGGCCACACTGAAGCTTTCTTT
v_gene: TRBV18; d_gene: TRBD2; j_gene: TRBJ2-1; abundance: -; CDR3aa: CASSPETGTSVYNEQFF; CDR3nt: TGTGCCAGCTCACCTGAAACCGGGACTAGCGTATACAATGAGCAGTTCTTC
v_gene: TRBV6-1; d_gene: -; j_gene: TRBJ2-7; abundance: -; CDR3aa: CASRDPGGASYEQYF; CDR3nt: TGTGCCAGCAGAGACCCTGGGGGCGCTTCCTACGAGCAGTACTTC
v_gene: TRBV15; d_gene: TRBD2; j_gene: TRBJ2-3; abundance: -; CDR3aa: CATSFLAEGDTQYF; CDR3nt: TGTGCCACCAGTTTCCTAGCGGAGGGAGATACGCAGTATTTT
v_gene: TRBV4-1; d_gene: -; j_gene: TRBJ2-1; abundance: -; CDR3aa: CASSPSREEYNEQFF; CDR3nt: TGCGCCAGCAGCCCCTCCCGGGAAGAGTACAATGAGCAGTTCTTC
v_gene: TRBV5-1; d_gene: TRBD2; j_gene: TRBJ2-3; abundance: once; CDR3aa: CASSRQAGPQPDTQYF; CDR3nt: TGCGCCAGCAGCCGACAAGCGGGGCCACAACCAGATACGCAGTATTTT
v_gene: TRBV19; d_gene: TRBD2; j_gene: TRBJ2-7; abundance: -; CDR3aa: CASSIKREKGYEQYF; CDR3nt: TGTGCCAGTAGTATCAAGCGGGAGAAAGGGTACGAGCAGTACTTC
v_gene: TRBV6-6; d_gene: -; j_gene: TRBJ2-1; abundance: -; CDR3aa: CASSRGPGGEQFF; CDR3nt: TGTGCCAGCAGTAGGGGTCCAGGCGGTGAGCAGTTCTTC
v_gene: TRBV5-4; d_gene: -; j_gene: TRBJ2-4; abundance: -; CDR3aa: CASRGALENIQYF; CDR3nt: TGTGCCAGCAGGGGGGCCTTGGAAAACATTCAGTACTTC
v_gene: TRBV2; d_gene: -; j_gene: TRBJ1-4; abundance: -; CDR3aa: CASSTDRPTNEKLFF; CDR3nt: TGTGCCAGCAGTACTGACAGGCCAACTAATGAAAAACTGTTTTTT